The 18 T cell receptor beta chains listed next were all sequenced from one sample in a study of tumor-infiltrating lymphocytes in primary liver carcinoma. Taking about 18-30 mg of unsorted bulk tissue, the authors co-extracted RNA and DNA. TCR beta cDNA was made from 450 to 550 ng total RNA with a constant-region primer. Amplification in three nested multiplex PCR rounds with slightly modified ARM-PCR gave rise to TCR beta libraries. The first two PCR rounds, approximately 10 cycles each, used TRBV1-TRBV30 forward primers and a C-beta reverse primer. MiXCR, run by TCRdb on the multiplex PCR reads, gives a single entry per CDR3 protein. The table records 75,000 or so distinct CDR3 sequences, 60% to 80% of them present only once. Sequencing was done on a sample of liver tumor tissue from sampling region 4. Specified subset: tumor region T4, right-lateral pole. The source of these receptors is a man aged 35 to 55 with primary liver carcinoma and hepatitis B virus infection.

CDR3 sequence: CSVEGGDWAGGHSNEQFF. CDR3 DNA sequence: TGCAGCGTTGAAGGGGGGGATTGGGCAGGGGGCCATTCCAATGAGCAGTTCTTC. V is TRBV29-1 and J is TRBJ2-1; TRBD1 agrees at 8 bases. CDR1 is SQVTM and CDR2 is ANQGSEA in the germline V gene. The CDR3 has 18 residues. After removal of 1 base from V and 6 bases from J, the junction contained 17 bases not matched to a gene.

In regard to this clonotype: The junction differs from germline at one of its ends, possibly a read error. The chain joins TRBV12-3 or TRBV12-4 to TRBJ2-5; tentatively, D is TRBD1 (6 bases). This CDR3 region has 15 residues. The CDR3 loop is CASSPRGWMGETKYF. The CDR3 nucleotides are TGTGCCAGCAGCCCCAGGGGCTGGATGGGAGAGACCAAGTACTTC.

The gene calls are TRBV29-1 and TRBJ2-1; D not resolved. Trimming took off 4 bases at V and 14 bases at J, with 21 bases between the two ends. The CDR3 runs to 13 residues. Germline CDR1 reads SQVTM; CDR2 reads ANQGSEA. The CDR3 region is CSVAADWIDGEFF. CDR3 coding DNA: TGCAGCGTTGCGGCAGATTGGATCGATGGGGAGTTCTTC.

A remark on this clonotype: At one boundary the junction diverges from the germline segment, which might be a read error. The J gene is TRBJ1-1, the V gene TRBV11-3; no reliable D call. Germline CDR1 reads SGHNT; CDR2 reads YENEEA. The CDR3 extends over 13 amino acids. The CDR3 DNA sequence: TGTGCCAGCAGTTTAGGTATGGACACTGAAGCTTTCTTT. Its translation is CASSLGMDTEAFF.

Concerning this clonotype itself: The junction departs from germline at one end; a sequencing error may be responsible. The rearrangement joins TRBV29-1 to TRBJ2-3; possibly TRBD2 for D (6 bases). CDR3 length: 14 amino acids. Germline assignment: CDR1 SQVTM and CDR2 ANQGSEA. The CDR3 reads CSVLLPGAVDTEYF. The CDR3 DNA follows: TGCAGCGTTCTTCTTCCGGGAGCGGTAGATACGGAGTATTTT.

This clonotype is a singleton in its sample. This likely comes from a read error, as the CDR3 has no conserved phenylalanine or tryptophan at its end. It is unclear where the CDR3 begins or ends on the DNA, so no DNA is shown, and the CDR3 is as TCRdb lists it. The chain is built from TRBV28 and TRBJ2-5; the table gives TRBD1 as D, unverified against the DNA. Termini included, the CDR3 measures 14 amino acids. The germline V gene encodes CDR1 MDHEN and CDR2 SYDVKM. The CDR3 protein is CASSFAGIGETQCS.

In its sample, this clonotype was seen many times. The rearrangement links TRBV10-3 to TRBJ2-7, with TRBD1 matching 7 bases. Germline-derived CDR1 and CDR2 are ENHRY and SYGVKD. V shed 4 bases, J shed 2 bases, and the junction held 8 bases outside the gene matches. The CDR3 extends over 15 amino acids. The CDR3 loop is CAISGVDRTPYEQYF. The DNA of the CDR3 is TGTGCCATCAGTGGGGTGGACAGGACACCCTACGAGCAGTACTTC.

This clonotype was observed a few times. A junction end diverges from the germline sequence, so it may reflect a read error. This chain connects TRBV28 to TRBJ2-7; 9 nucleotides agree with TRBD2. Germline CDR1 and CDR2: MDHEN and SYDVKM. The CDR3 has 14 residues. The CDR3 region has the DNA TGTGCCAGCAGTTTAGCAGGACTAGCGCTCGAGCAGTATTTC. Translating it yields CASSLAGLALEQYF. The whole variable domain, filled in from reference TRBV28 and TRBJ2-7, reads DVKVTQSSRYLVKRTGEKVFLECVQDMDHENMFWYRQDPGLGLRLIYFSYDVKMKEKGDIPEGYSVSREKKERFSLILESASTNQTSMYLCASSLAGLALEQYFGPGTRLTVT.

Points on this clonotype: Relative to the germline gene, one junction end is altered; a read error may explain this. The chain is built from TRBV11-2 and TRBJ2-2, with a possible D match to TRBD1 (6 bases). The germline gives CDR1 SGHAT, CDR2 FQNNGV. The CDR3 has 16 amino acids. CDR3 DNA: TGTGCCAGTAGCTCCAGACAGGCTTTGAACACCGGAGAGCTGTTTTTT. Protein: CASSSRQALNTGELFF.

A word on this clonotype: Mismatch with germline at one junction end may stem from a read error. The rearrangement uses TRBV4-1 and TRBJ1-5; 8 nucleotides align to TRBD1. The CDR3 extends over 16 amino acids. CDR1 and CDR2 from the germline V gene are MGHRA and YSYEKL. The CDR3 loop is CVSSQNTDRVGHPQHF. DNA for the CDR3: TGCGTCAGCAGCCAAAACACGGACAGGGTCGGCCATCCCCAGCATTTT.

In regard to this clonotype: The junction differs from germline at one of its ends, possibly a read error. V is TRBV11-2 and J is TRBJ2-3, with unresolved D. Per the germline V gene, CDR1 is SGHAT and CDR2 is FQNNGV. The CDR3 spans 14 residues. The CDR3 is CASIPGSPSGTQYF. The CDR3 region has the DNA TGCGCCAGCATCCCGGGCTCCCCGTCAGGTACGCAGTATTTT. The full variable domain, in which reference TRBV11-2 and TRBJ2-3 provide the parts outside the CDR3, is EAGVAQSPRYKIIEKRQSVAFWCNPISGHATLYWYQQILGQGPKLLIQFQNNGVVDDSQLPKDRFSAERLKGVDSTLKIQPAKLEDSAVYLCASIPGSPSGTQYFGPGTRLTVL.

As for this clonotype: A much larger clone differs by one base, so this may be a read error. The J gene is TRBJ2-3, the V gene TRBV7-9; TRBD2 matches 11 bases. Germline CDR1 SEHNR, CDR2 FQNEAQ (reference sequence). This CDR3 has 16 amino acids. The CDR3 here is CASSSPTSGTPDMQYF. Written as DNA, the CDR3 is TGTGCCAGCAGCTCACCGACTAGCGGGACCCCAGATATGCAGTATTTT.

As regards this clonotype: The junction departs from germline at one end; a sequencing error may be responsible. J is TRBJ2-2 and V is TRBV12-3 or TRBV12-4, with 8 nucleotides matching TRBD1. The CDR3 contains 15 residues. CDR3 loop: CASRSRDRNAGELFF. In nucleotides, the CDR3 is TGTGCCAGCAGAAGCAGGGACAGGAACGCCGGGGAACTGTTTTTT.

V is TRBV7-2 and J is TRBJ2-7; D might be TRBD1 (6 bases). V was pared by 5 bases and J by 6 bases, with 17 bases between. CDR1 and CDR2 (germline): SGHTA, FQGNSA. The CDR3 contains 14 residues. CDR3 residues: CASSVDRWSREQYF. CDR3 bases: TGTGCCAGCAGCGTCGACAGGTGGAGCCGCGAGCAGTACTTC.

About this clonotype: A read error may account for a junction end that differs from germline. CDR3 in amino acids: CVSSLADTAYEQYF. The DNA of the CDR3 is TGTGTCAGCAGCTTGGCTGACACTGCCTACGAGCAGTACTTC. V gene TRBV11-2 combines with J gene TRBJ2-7; D gene unclear. Germline CDR1 SGHAT, CDR2 FQNNGV. The CDR3 spans 14 residues.

Concerning this clonotype itself: Since the CDR3 does not end with the conserved phenylalanine or tryptophan, this likely comes from a read error. The chain combines TRBV6-5 with TRBJ1-4, with no clear D. Deletions cut 5 bases from V and 0 bases from J, with 10 bases between. Looked up from germline, CDR1 is MNHEY and CDR2 is SVGAGI. This CDR3 region has 15 residues. The CDR3 DNA reads as TGTGCCAGCAGTCACCGTGGGGCAACTAATGAAAAACTGTTTCTT. Residues: CASSHRGATNEKLFL.

To note about this clonotype: A much bigger clone sits one base away, suggesting this may be a read error. This chain joins TRBV28 and TRBJ2-1, with D tentatively TRBD1 (5 bases). The CDR3 loop spans 13 amino acids. CDR1 and CDR2 from the germline V gene are MDHEN and SYDVKM. CDR3 DNA: TGTGCCTGCAGTCTAGTTTCCTCAGGGGAGCAGTTCTTC. This encodes CACSLVSSGEQFF. Drawing the rest from reference TRBV28 and TRBJ2-1, the complete variable domain is DVKVTQSSRYLVKRTGEKVFLECVQDMDHENMFWYRQDPGLGLRLIYFSYDVKMKEKGDIPEGYSVSREKKERFSLILESASTNQTSMYLCACSLVSSGEQFFGPGTRLTVL.

V usage is TRBV16 and J usage is TRBJ1-5; TRBD1 matches 7 bases. Germline-derived CDR1 and CDR2 are KGHSY and FQNENV. The CDR3 is made up of 13 amino acids. Germline trimming cut 2 bases from V and 16 bases from J; bases unmatched to any gene: 11. The CDR3 nucleotides read TGTGCCAGCAGCCAAGGGACAGATCAGCGCCACCATTTT. It codes for CASSQGTDQRHHF.